This TCR beta chain comes out of a study of blood T cell repertoires in COVID-19. Study overall: Italy, Spain and the United States were the sources of the convalescent and acute COVID-19 samples. PBMCs, B-cell-depleted T cells, or T cells provided the cDNA or gDNA that made up the material.

Germline V gene sequence: CDR1 KGHDR, CDR2 SFDVKD. This CDR3 region has 14 residues. V lost 6 bases and J lost 2; bases outside the gene matches: 3. A Seattle source enrolled patients during active infection and followed them longitudinally. Original data processing: The authors estimated nucleated cell counts from reference gene primer amplification. Method: immunoSEQ multiplex PCR; TCRdb's copy keeps in-frame clones and lacks some. V, J and clone size derive from that table, while D and trimming were established from the DNA sequence. This sample has some 72,000 clones, with less than 90% found just once.

This receptor was identified in a man aged 50 or older with COVID-19, enrolled during active disease. Material for sequencing was peripheral blood. The chain uses TRBV24-1 and TRBJ2-1, with 7 bases matching TRBD2. The CDR3 DNA is TGTGCCACCAGTAGCGGGAAGGCCTACAATGAGCAGTTCTTC. Translating it yields CATSSGKAYNEQFF.